The next 17 T cell receptor beta chains were all read from a single sample in a study of blood T cell repertoires in COVID-19 (dated by TCRdb to the early 2020s). Receptors were amplified or captured by the immunoSEQ multiplex PCR assay. This is the immuneACCESS table as TCRdb keeps it, with only in-frame sequences that have V and J called. A part of the clones is gone; compared with another copy, unresolved V genes explain less than half, and the rest is unexplained. Within this sample are about 190,000 clones, with 65% to 85% of them counted one time only. Of the sample, roughly 17% is held by the ten largest clones. Sequencing input: peripheral blood. The receptors derive from a man in his fifties or sixties with active or convalescent COVID-19.

The chain combines TRBV2 with TRBJ2-1; TRBD2 agrees at 8 bases. Germline V gene data show CDR1 as SNHLY and CDR2 as FYNNEI. Losses at the gene ends were 7 bases for V and 4 bases for J; bases not matched to a gene: 9. The CDR3 spans 15 residues. The CDR3 DNA reads TGTGCCAGCATCTTAGCCCTAGCGGGTTACAATGAGCAGTTCTTC. Protein sequence: CASILALAGYNEQFF.

J is TRBJ2-1 and V is TRBV7-9; D is perhaps TRBD1 (6 bases). Germline-derived CDR1 and CDR2 are SEHNR and FQNEAQ (reference sequence). The CDR3 loop spans 15 amino acids. V lost 6 bases, J lost 10 bases, and 22 bases lay in between. CDR3 region: CASSTPGTPRREQFF. CDR3 DNA sequence: TGTGCCAGCAGTACTCCCGGGACACCTAGACGGGAGCAGTTCTTC.

This rearrangement joins TRBV10-3 to TRBJ2-7, with 8 bases that match TRBD1. Germline V gene lookup returns CDR1 ENHRY and CDR2 SYGVKD. The V gene end was trimmed by 4 bases and the J gene end by 7 bases; junction bases not matched to a gene: 9. This CDR3 contains 14 residues. CDR3 amino acids: CAISAGTGALEQYF. The CDR3 nucleotides are TGTGCCATCAGTGCTGGGACAGGCGCCCTGGAGCAGTACTTC.

The gene calls are TRBV18 and TRBJ1-4, with a tentative D call TRBD1 (5 bases). CDR3 length equals 15 residues. Trimming stripped 2 bases from V and 6 bases from J, with 13 bases between. Germline V gene sequence: CDR1 KGHSH, CDR2 LQKENI. CDR3 loop: CASSPEAGSDEKLFF. CDR3 DNA: TGTGCCAGCTCACCAGAGGCAGGGTCGGATGAAAAACTGTTTTTT.

V gene TRBV5-6 combines with J gene TRBJ2-6; tentatively, D is TRBD1 (5 bases). Germline V gene sequence: CDR1 SGHDT, CDR2 YYEEEE. Deletions cut 4 bases from V and 0 bases from J, with 11 bases between. This CDR3 comprises 16 residues. CDR3 amino acids: CASSLSQGSGANVLTF. CDR3 nucleotides: TGTGCCAGCAGCCTATCGCAGGGCTCTGGGGCCAACGTCCTGACTTTC. Filled out from reference TRBV5-6 and TRBJ2-6, the complete variable domain reads DAGVTQSPTHLIKTRGQQVTLRCSPKSGHDTVSWYQQALGQGPQFIFQYYEEEERQRGNFPDRFSGHQFPNYSSELNVNALLLGDSALYLCASSLSQGSGANVLTFGAGSRLTVL.

This clone was picked up one time. V is TRBV21-1 and J is TRBJ2-3; the table's D call of TRBD2 was not tested on the DNA. TRBV21-1 has pseudogene status. The CDR3 has 17 amino acids. This CDR3 is CASSKWGAAGARDTQYF. CDR3 nucleotides: TGTGCCAGCAGCAAATGGGGAGCAGCGGGGGCGCGTGATACGCAGTATTTT.

This chain connects TRBV21-1 to TRBJ2-5; TRBD1 reflects the table's D call only, with no check against the DNA. TRBV21-1 is annotated as a pseudogene. The CDR3 extends over 17 amino acids. CDR3 bases: TGTGCCAGCAGCAAAGAGCGACAGGGGAAGGTGCAAGAGACCCAGTACTTC. Its protein product is CASSKERQGKVQETQYF.

The J gene is TRBJ2-1, the V gene TRBV7-2, with 14 positions matching TRBD2. This CDR3 contains 16 residues. Germline CDR1 is SGHTA and CDR2 is FQGNSA. Germline trimming cut 4 bases from V and 7 bases from J; bases unmatched to any gene: 6. CDR3: CASSSPGLAGVNEQFF. Here the CDR3 DNA reads TGTGCCAGCAGCTCTCCGGGACTAGCGGGAGTTAATGAGCAGTTCTTC.

V gene TRBV11-2 combines with J gene TRBJ2-2; 8 nucleotides agree with TRBD2. V shed 3 bases, J shed 7 bases, and the junction held 4 bases outside the gene matches. CDR1 and CDR2 (germline): SGHAT, FQNNGV. This CDR3 region has 14 residues. The CDR3 loop reads CASSFTGRGGELFF. The CDR3 region has the DNA TGTGCCAGCAGCTTTACCGGGAGGGGCGGGGAGCTGTTTTTT.

The rearrangement joins TRBV5-1 to TRBJ2-2; D not certain. The CDR3 has 14 residues. Trimming left V 0 bases short and J 4 bases short, with 7 bases between. Per the germline V gene, CDR1 is SGHRS and CDR2 is YFSETQ. The CDR3 bases are TGCGCCAGCAGCTTGGGGCAGTCCACCGGGGAGCTGTTTTTT. Its protein is CASSLGQSTGELFF.

This chain joins TRBV29-1 and TRBJ2-7; 10 bases align to TRBD2. Germline V CDR1 and CDR2: SQVTM, ANQGSEA. Trimming took 6 bases from V and 2 from J; bases not matched to a gene: 4. This CDR3 has 13 amino acids. The CDR3 region is CSVKTSGAYEQYF. CDR3 sequence (DNA): TGCAGCGTGAAAACTAGCGGGGCCTACGAGCAGTACTTC.

This chain uses TRBV27 with TRBJ1-6; the D is unclear. This CDR3 region has 12 residues. The V gene lost 7 bases and the J gene lost 2 bases, with 3 bases spanning the gap. CDR1 is MNHEY and CDR2 is SMNVEV in the germline V gene (reference sequence). For the CDR3, the DNA is TGTGCCAGCACCGCCTATAATTCACCCCTCCACTTT. It is translated as CASTAYNSPLHF.

In its sample, this clone was seen a few times. The chain employs TRBV3-1 (or the pseudogene TRBV3-2) and TRBJ2-2, with D perhaps TRBD2 (6 bases). V was trimmed by 11 bases and J by 1 base, leaving 14 bases between them. Germline CDR1 is LGHDT and CDR2 is YNNKEL (reference sequence). The CDR3 has 14 amino acids. CDR3 sequence: CAVSGRRNTGELFF. CDR3 bases: TGTGCCGTTAGCGGCAGAAGGAACACCGGGGAGCTGTTTTTT.

V usage is TRBV2 and J usage is TRBJ2-7, with 7 bases that match TRBD2. V dropped 6 bases and J dropped 4; count of bases not matched to a gene: 9. CDR1 is SNHLY, CDR2 FYNNEI, per germline. CDR3 length equals 14 residues. CDR3: CASSAREGPYEQYF. In DNA form, the CDR3 reads TGTGCCAGCAGCGCGAGGGAGGGCCCATACGAGCAGTACTTC.

Comment on this clone: Other nucleotide sequences in the sample specify the same CDR3. The chain links TRBV4-1 to TRBJ2-1, with 10 bases matching TRBD1. This CDR3 comprises 14 residues. The V gene end was trimmed by 5 bases and the J gene end by 3 bases; junction bases not matched to a gene: 1. Germline CDR1 MGHRA, CDR2 YSYEKL. The chain's CDR3 is CASSRDRGYNEQFF. In nucleotides, the CDR3 is TGCGCCAGCAGCAGGGACAGGGGCTACAATGAGCAGTTCTTC.

The chain couples TRBV10-3 to TRBJ1-5, with 8 bases aligning to TRBD1. CDR3 length: 12 amino acids. CDR1 and CDR2 from the germline V gene are ENHRY and SYGVKD. V lost 8 bases, J lost 6 bases, and 3 bases stayed unmatched. The CDR3 DNA sequence: TGTGCCATCCAGGGGGCAGGTCAGCCCCAGCATTTT. This encodes CAIQGAGQPQHF.

This sequence joins TRBV5-3 and TRBJ2-1; 10 nucleotides align to TRBD2. TRBV5-3 is annotated as an ORF whose role is uncertain. The junction had 4 bases not matched to a gene; V was cut back by 2 bases and J by 2 bases. The CDR3 is 16 residues long. The CDR3 protein is CARSLDTSGAYNEQFF. Written as DNA, the CDR3 is TGTGCCAGAAGCTTAGACACTAGCGGGGCCTACAATGAGCAGTTCTTC.